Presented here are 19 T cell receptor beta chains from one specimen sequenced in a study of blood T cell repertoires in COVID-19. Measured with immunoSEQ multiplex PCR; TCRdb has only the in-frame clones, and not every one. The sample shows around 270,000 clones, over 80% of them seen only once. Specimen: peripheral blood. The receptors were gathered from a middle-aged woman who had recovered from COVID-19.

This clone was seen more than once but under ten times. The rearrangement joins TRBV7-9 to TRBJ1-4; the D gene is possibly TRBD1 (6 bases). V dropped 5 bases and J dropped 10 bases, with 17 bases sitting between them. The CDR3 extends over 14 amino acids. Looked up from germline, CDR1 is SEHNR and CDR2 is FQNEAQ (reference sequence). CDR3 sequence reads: CASSPGGQRVKLFF. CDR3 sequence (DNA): TGTGCCAGCAGCCCCGGCGGACAGCGTGTAAAACTGTTTTTT.

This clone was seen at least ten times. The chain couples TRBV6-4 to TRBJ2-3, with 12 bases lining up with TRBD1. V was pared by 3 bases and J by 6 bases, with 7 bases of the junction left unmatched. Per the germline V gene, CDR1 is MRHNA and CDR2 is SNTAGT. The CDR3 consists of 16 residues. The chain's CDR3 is CASSEGPGQGADTQYF. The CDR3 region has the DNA TGTGCCAGCAGTGAGGGTCCGGGACAGGGGGCGGATACGCAGTATTTT.

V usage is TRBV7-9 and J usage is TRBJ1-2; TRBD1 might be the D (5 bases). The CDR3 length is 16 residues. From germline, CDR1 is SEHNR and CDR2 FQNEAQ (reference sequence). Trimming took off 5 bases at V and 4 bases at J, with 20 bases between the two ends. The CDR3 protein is CASSRQGDRGFYGYTF. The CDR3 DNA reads TGTGCCAGCAGCCGCCAAGGAGACAGAGGCTTCTATGGCTACACCTTC.

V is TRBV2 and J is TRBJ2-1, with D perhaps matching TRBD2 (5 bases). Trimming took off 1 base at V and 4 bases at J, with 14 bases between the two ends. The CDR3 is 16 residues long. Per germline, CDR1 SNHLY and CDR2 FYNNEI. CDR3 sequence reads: CASSEGLEPGYNEQFF. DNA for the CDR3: TGTGCCAGCAGTGAAGGGTTGGAGCCGGGGTACAATGAGCAGTTCTTC.

For the CDR3, the DNA is TGTGCCAGCAGCGCAGGGGGACAGGGAGACGAGCAGTACTTC. Protein: CASSAGGQGDEQYF. The gene calls are TRBV5-4 and TRBJ2-7; 9 bases are shared with TRBD1. V gave up 4 bases and J gave up 5 bases; unmatched junction bases: 7. Germline V CDR1 and CDR2: SGHNT, YYREEE (reference sequence). The CDR3 runs to 14 residues. Full variable domain (remainder filled in from reference TRBV5-4 and TRBJ2-7): ETGVTQSPTHLIKTRGQQVTLRCSSQSGHNTVSWYQQALGQGPQFIFQYYREEENGRGNFPPRFSGLQFPNYSSELNVNALELDDSALYLCASSAGGQGDEQYFGPGTRLTVT.

The CDR3 here is CASSLTPSSTDTQYF. In nucleotides, the CDR3 is TGTGCCAGCAGCTTAACCCCCAGTAGCACAGATACGCAGTATTTT. V and J are TRBV11-2 and TRBJ2-3; no clear D. The V and J ends lost 2 bases and 0 bases respectively, with 9 bases between them. Germline CDR1 is SGHAT and CDR2 is FQNNGV. The length of the CDR3 is 15 residues.

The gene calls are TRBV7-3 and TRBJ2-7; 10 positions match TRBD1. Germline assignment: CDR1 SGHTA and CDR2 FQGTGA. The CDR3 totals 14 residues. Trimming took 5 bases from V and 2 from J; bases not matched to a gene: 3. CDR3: CASSLGQGAYEQYF. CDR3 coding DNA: TGTGCCAGCAGCCTCGGACAGGGGGCCTACGAGCAGTACTTC.

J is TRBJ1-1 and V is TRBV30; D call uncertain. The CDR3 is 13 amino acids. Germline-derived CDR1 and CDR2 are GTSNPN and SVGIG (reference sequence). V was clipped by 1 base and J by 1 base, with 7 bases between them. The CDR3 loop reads CAWSALSNTEAFF. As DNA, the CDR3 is TGTGCCTGGAGTGCACTCTCGAACACTGAAGCTTTCTTT.

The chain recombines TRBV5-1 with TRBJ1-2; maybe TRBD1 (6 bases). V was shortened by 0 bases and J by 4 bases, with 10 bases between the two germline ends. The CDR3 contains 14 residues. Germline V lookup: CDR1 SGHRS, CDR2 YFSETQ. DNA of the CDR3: TGCGCCAGCAGCTTGGGCAGGGGAACCTATGGCTACACCTTC. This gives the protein CASSLGRGTYGYTF.

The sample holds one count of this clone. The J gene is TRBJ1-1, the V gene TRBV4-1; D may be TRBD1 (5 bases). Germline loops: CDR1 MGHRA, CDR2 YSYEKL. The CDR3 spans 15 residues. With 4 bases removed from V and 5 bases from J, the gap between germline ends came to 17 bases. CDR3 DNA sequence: TGCGCCAGCAGCCGAACCGGGACTCCCGATACTGAAGCTTTCTTT. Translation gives CASSRTGTPDTEAFF.

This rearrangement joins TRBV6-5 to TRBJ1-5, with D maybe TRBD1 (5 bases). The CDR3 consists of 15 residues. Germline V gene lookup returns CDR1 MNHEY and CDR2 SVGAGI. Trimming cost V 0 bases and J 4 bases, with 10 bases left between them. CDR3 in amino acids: CASSYSETANQPQHF. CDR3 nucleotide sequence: TGTGCCAGCAGTTACTCGGAGACAGCGAATCAGCCCCAGCATTTT.

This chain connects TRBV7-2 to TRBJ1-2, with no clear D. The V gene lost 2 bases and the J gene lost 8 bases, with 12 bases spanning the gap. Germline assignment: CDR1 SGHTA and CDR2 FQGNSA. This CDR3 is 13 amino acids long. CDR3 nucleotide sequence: TGTGCCAGCAGCTTAATTGAGGGTAACGGCTACACCTTC. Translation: CASSLIEGNGYTF.

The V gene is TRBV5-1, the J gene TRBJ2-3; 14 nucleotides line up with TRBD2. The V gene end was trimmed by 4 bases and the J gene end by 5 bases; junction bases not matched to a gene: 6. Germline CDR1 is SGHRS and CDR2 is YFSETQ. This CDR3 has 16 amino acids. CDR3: CASSRLAGGALDTQYF. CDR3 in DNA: TGCGCCAGCAGCAGACTAGCGGGGGGGGCTCTAGATACGCAGTATTTT.

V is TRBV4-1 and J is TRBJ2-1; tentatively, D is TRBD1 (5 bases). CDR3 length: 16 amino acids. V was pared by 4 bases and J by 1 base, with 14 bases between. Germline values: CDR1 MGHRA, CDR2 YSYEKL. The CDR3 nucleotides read TGCGCCAGCAGCCCCCCCACAGGACCATCCTACAATGAGCAGTTCTTC. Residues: CASSPPTGPSYNEQFF.

The CDR3 DNA is TGCGCCAGCAGCCCCAATTGGAGCGGGGGACGCCGACACCTGACCTACGAGCAGTACTTC. Amino acids: CASSPNWSGGRRHLTYEQYF. The chain links TRBV5-1 to TRBJ2-7; 8 bases fit TRBD2. Germline V gene data show CDR1 as SGHRS and CDR2 as YFSETQ. The junction had 23 bases not matched to a gene; V was cut back by 4 bases and J by 2 bases. The CDR3 length is 20 residues.

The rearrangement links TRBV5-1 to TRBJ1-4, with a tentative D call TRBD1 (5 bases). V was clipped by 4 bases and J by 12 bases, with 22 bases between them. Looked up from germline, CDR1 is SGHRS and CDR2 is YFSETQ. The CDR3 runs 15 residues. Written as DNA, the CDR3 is TGCGCCAGCAGCCTGGGCACAGGCCGGTACACTGAACTGTTTTTT. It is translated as CASSLGTGRYTELFF.

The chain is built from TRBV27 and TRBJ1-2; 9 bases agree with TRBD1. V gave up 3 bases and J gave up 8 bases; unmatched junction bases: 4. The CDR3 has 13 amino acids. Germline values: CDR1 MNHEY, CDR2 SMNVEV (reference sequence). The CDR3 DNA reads TGTGCCAGCAGTTTGGGGACAGGGTTCGGCTACACCTTC. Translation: CASSLGTGFGYTF.

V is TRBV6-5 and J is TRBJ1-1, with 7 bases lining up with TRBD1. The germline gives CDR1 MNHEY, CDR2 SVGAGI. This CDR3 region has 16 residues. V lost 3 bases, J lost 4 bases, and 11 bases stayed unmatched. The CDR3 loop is CASSYVPDRAGTEAFF. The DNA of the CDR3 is TGTGCCAGCAGTTATGTCCCCGACAGGGCGGGCACTGAAGCTTTCTTT.

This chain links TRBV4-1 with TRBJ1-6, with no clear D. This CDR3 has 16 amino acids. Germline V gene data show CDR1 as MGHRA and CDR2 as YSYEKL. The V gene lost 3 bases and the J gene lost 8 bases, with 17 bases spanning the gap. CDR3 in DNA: TGCGCCAGCAGCCACTCTAGCATGGAGAGAGATTCACCCCTCCACTTT. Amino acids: CASSHSSMERDSPLHF.